This TCR beta chain stems from a study of response to subunit inactivated influenza vaccine. TCRdb fed the RT-PCR reads into MiXCR, producing one record per CDR3 protein. The data contain around 520,000 distinct CDR3 sequences, around 11% of them seen just once; the ten biggest clones take up more than 8.5%. Study-wide points: Authors suggested seasonal influenza vaccinations each recruit few new T cells.

Germline V lookup: CDR1 MNHNS, CDR2 SASEGT. Trimming took 6 bases from V and 2 from J, leaving 15 bases between them. This CDR3 is built from 15 residues. With respect to this clonotype: The antigen is not known.

The sequencing used PBMCs from blood, collected on the day of vaccination. This TCR derives from a man aged 50 to 59 who received an inactivated influenza vaccine. The rearrangement uses TRBV6-1 and TRBJ2-3; D is possibly TRBD1 or TRBD2 (5 bases each). Here the CDR3 DNA reads TGTGCCAGCAGCCCCGGGACGCCCAACACAGATACGCAGTATTTT. It codes for CASSPGTPNTDTQYF.